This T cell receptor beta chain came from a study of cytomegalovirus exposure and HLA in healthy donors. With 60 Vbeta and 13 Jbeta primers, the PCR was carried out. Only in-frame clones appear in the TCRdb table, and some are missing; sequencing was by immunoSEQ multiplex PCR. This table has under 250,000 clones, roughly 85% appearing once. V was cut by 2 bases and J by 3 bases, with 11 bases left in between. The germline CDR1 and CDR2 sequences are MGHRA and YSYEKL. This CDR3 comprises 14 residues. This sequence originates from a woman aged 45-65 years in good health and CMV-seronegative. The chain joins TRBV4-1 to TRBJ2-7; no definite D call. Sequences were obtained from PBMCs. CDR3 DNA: TGCGCCAGCAGCCAAACCGTAACAGACTACGAGCAGTACTTC. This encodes CASSQTVTDYEQYF.